Listed below are T cell receptor beta chains from one sample, sequenced in a study of cytomegalovirus exposure and HLA in healthy donors. Repertoires were generated with immunoSEQ multiplex PCR, while TCRdb's copy carries only in-frame clones and drops some. The sample carries under 150,000 clones, about 85% recorded once. Sequenced input: PBMCs. The receptors stem from a boy younger than 18 in good health and CMV-seronegative. CDR3s include the opening cysteine and the closing phenylalanine or tryptophan.

TRBV30	TRBJ1-2	CAWSTGTYGYTF
TRBV19	TRBJ1-4	CASSGGGLLNEKLFF
TRBV19	TRBJ2-1	CASSVRLAGGYNEQFF
TRBV27	TRBJ2-7	CASSLRAARQDEQYF
TRBV25-1	TRBJ2-3	CASSGNRGFGTDTQYF
TRBV18	TRBJ2-7	CASSPTGVGEQYF
TRBV4-2	TRBJ1-3	CASSLDEGTGNTIYF
TRBV11-3	TRBJ2-5	CASSGQGADQETQYF
TRBV7-2	TRBJ2-1	CASSLALENEQFF
TRBV7-9	TRBJ1-5	CASSLGQGEQPQHF
TRBV27	TRBJ2-3	CASSPGTSGTDTQYF
TRBV19	TRBJ2-7	CASSTRDYEQYF
TRBV6-5	TRBJ2-1	CASRRGSGNEQFF
TRBV7-2	TRBJ2-7	CASSLRPSGSYEQYF
TRBV7-9	TRBJ2-7	CASSPGTSGIEQYF
TRBV7-6	TRBJ1-6	CASSAQSGTPSAPLHF
TRBV15	TRBJ2-1	CATSAQWLDEQFF
TRBV10-2	TRBJ2-3	CASSLSGRADTQYF
TRBV18	TRBJ1-3	CASSSQQGSGSGNTIYF
TRBV5-4	TRBJ1-2	CASSFSGGRGYPF
TRBV4-3	TRBJ1-3	CASSPGTGRGNTIYF
TRBV19	TRBJ1-5	CASTGQGGRNQPQHF
TRBV18	TRBJ2-5	CASSPVTSGSGETQYF
TRBV4-2	TRBJ1-3	CASSQEALGISGNTIYF
TRBV18	TRBJ1-2	CASSRKGDDGYTF
TRBV21-1	TRBJ2-5	CASSNTSSSGTQYF
TRBV4-3	TRBJ2-7	CASSQEAGRYEQYF
TRBV5-4	TRBJ1-2	CASSLSAGSYGYTF
TRBV19	TRBJ1-5	CASSTAGARREPQHF
TRBV19	TRBJ1-1	CASSISGGKNTEAFF
TRBV6-1	TRBJ1-5	CASSEGGVQPQHF
TRBV9	TRBJ2-1	CASSPGSGSLSSYNEQFF
TRBV5-4	TRBJ1-6	CASSLVPGGNSPLHF
TRBV27	TRBJ2-1	CASSTLLAGGPNEQFF
TRBV4-3	TRBJ1-1	CASSQDRFGSLNPEAFF
TRBV11-1	TRBJ2-1	CASSFGLAAYNEQFF
TRBV19	TRBJ2-1	CASSSLAGDIYNEQFF
TRBV27	TRBJ2-1	CASSPGTPQYNEQFF
TRBV13	TRBJ2-7	CASSAGLADGQYF
TRBV19	TRBJ2-1	CASSTEKGLASLGSRPYEQFF